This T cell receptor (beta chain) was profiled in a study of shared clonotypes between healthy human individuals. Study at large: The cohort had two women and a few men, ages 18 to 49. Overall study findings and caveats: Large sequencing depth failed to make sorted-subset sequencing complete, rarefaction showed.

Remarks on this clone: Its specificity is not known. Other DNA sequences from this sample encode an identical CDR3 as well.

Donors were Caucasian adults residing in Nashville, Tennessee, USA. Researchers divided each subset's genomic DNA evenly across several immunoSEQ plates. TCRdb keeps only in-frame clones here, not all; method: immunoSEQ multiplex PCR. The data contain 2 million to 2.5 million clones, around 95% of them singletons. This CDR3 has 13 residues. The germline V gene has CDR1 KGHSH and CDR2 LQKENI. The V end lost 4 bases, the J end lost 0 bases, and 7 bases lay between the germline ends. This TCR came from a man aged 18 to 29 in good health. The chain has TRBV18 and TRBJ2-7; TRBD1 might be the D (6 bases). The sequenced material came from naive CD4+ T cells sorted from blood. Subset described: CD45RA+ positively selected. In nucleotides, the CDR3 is TGTGCCAGCTCACGGGACAACTCCTACGAGCAGTACTTC. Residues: CASSRDNSYEQYF.